This passage covers 20 T cell receptor beta chains from one sample sequenced in a study of CD8+CD57+ T cells in acquired aplastic anemia. It was genomic DNA that served as the template for profiling TCR beta VDJ and CDR3. TCRdb itself ran the reads through MiXCR, one entry per CDR3 protein. The data contain around 200,000 distinct CDR3 sequences, around 60% of them singletons. Sequencing was done on a sample of sorted CD4+, CD8+, or CD8+CD57+ T cells (not recorded which) from PBMCs. The receptors were gathered from a human donor in good health.

The sample holds many counts of this clonotype. The chain joins TRBV11-2 to TRBJ2-7; D not certain. Germline-derived CDR1 and CDR2 are SGHAT and FQNNGV. CDR3 length: 15 residues. The germline V and J ends were trimmed by 0 bases and 2 bases, with 11 bases remaining between them. The chain's CDR3 is CASSLDRQLAYEQYF. In DNA form, the CDR3 reads TGTGCCAGCAGCTTAGATCGGCAGCTAGCCTACGAGCAGTACTTC.

This clonotype was counted a single time. This chain uses TRBV2 with TRBJ2-4; 7 nucleotides agree with TRBD1. CDR1 and CDR2 from the germline V gene are SNHLY and FYNNEI. CDR3 size: 16 residues. The junction had 6 bases not matched to a gene; V was cut back by 4 bases and J by 0 bases. The CDR3 is CASSAPGQQAKNIQYF. CDR3 coding DNA: TGTGCCAGCAGTGCCCCGGGACAGCAAGCCAAAAACATTCAGTACTTC.

The chain recombines TRBV20-1 with TRBJ1-3; D remains ambiguous. Germline values: CDR1 DFQATT, CDR2 SNEGSKA (reference sequence). The CDR3 runs to 12 residues. Trimming removed 3 bases from V and 8 bases from J, with 11 bases in between. The CDR3 DNA is TGCAGTGCTAGGCTGGAAGGGTACACCATATATTTT. It codes for CSARLEGYTIYF.

This chain joins TRBV10-3 and TRBJ1-5; D is ambiguous. CDR1 and CDR2 from the germline V gene are ENHRY and SYGVKD. CDR3 length equals 14 residues. The V end lost 10 bases, the J end lost 0 bases, and 13 bases lay between the germline ends. CDR3: CATSVLDSNQPQHF. DNA for the CDR3: TGTGCCACCTCGGTTCTGGATAGCAATCAGCCCCAGCATTTT.

This clonotype came up a few times. The rearrangement uses TRBV20-1 and TRBJ2-7; D gene ambiguous. The CDR3 runs to 14 residues. Germline CDR1 and CDR2: DFQATT and SNEGSKA (reference sequence). Trimming took off 4 bases at V and 0 bases at J, with 13 bases between the two ends. In DNA, the CDR3 is TGCAGTGCTACCCTAGTGGGATCCTCCTACGAGCAGTACTTC. Protein product: CSATLVGSSYEQYF.

In the case of this clonotype: At one boundary the junction diverges from the germline segment, which might be a read error. V and J are TRBV2 and TRBJ1-2; no definite D call. Germline V CDR1 and CDR2: SNHLY, FYNNEI. The CDR3 loop spans 12 amino acids. The CDR3 loop is CASSAPSNFLPF. CDR3 coding DNA: TGTGCCAGCAGTGCTCCATCTAACTTTCTCCCCTTC.

J is TRBJ2-7 and V is TRBV24-1, with 9 bases that match TRBD1. Germline V lookup: CDR1 KGHDR, CDR2 SFDVKD. Trimming at V came to 2 bases and at J to 3 bases, leaving 4 bases not matched to a gene. This CDR3 is 15 amino acids long. The DNA for the CDR3 is TGTGCCACCAGTGATTCCCGACAGGGGGGCTACGAGCAGTACTTC. Translation: CATSDSRQGGYEQYF.

CDR3 sequence reads: CASSLAAPNTQYF. The DNA for the CDR3 is TGTGCCAGCAGTCTAGCGGCCCCGAATACGCAGTATTTT. The chain uses TRBV2 and TRBJ2-3, with TRBD2 identical over 7 bases. Looked up from germline, CDR1 is SNHLY and CDR2 is FYNNEI. This CDR3 is built from 13 residues. J lost 7 bases, V lost 5 bases, and 6 bases had no gene match.

There are many counts of this clonotype. The chain joins TRBV6-5 to TRBJ1-1, with a weak D call TRBD1 (6 bases). CDR3 length: 15 amino acids. V was cut by 5 bases and J by 4 bases, with 17 bases left in between. CDR1 is MNHEY, CDR2 SVGAGI, per germline. CDR3 sequence: CASSQTTGLATEAFF. CDR3 DNA: TGTGCCAGCAGTCAAACTACAGGGCTCGCCACTGAAGCTTTCTTT.

About this clonotype itself: A read error may be the cause here, since a much bigger clone is one base away. The V call is TRBV7-9, the J call TRBJ1-1, with D uncertain. Germline loops: CDR1 SEHNR, CDR2 FQNEAQ (reference sequence). The CDR3 extends over 15 amino acids. The CDR3 reads CASSPHGRLNTETFF. The CDR3, as DNA: TGTGCCAGCAGCCCTCACGGGCGGCTGAACACTGAAACTTTCTTT.

The rearrangement links TRBV20-1 to TRBJ1-2; D is uncertain. The CDR3 is made up of 12 amino acids. V lost 3 bases and J 2 bases, leaving 7 bases between the germline ends. Looked up from germline, CDR1 is DFQATT and CDR2 is SNEGSKA (reference sequence). CDR3 coding DNA: TGCAGTGCTAGTGGCCAGAACTATGGCTACACCTTC. Encoded protein: CSASGQNYGYTF.

This chain connects TRBV7-9 to TRBJ2-5; TRBD2 matches at 10 bases. The better agreement between TRBJ2-7 and the DNA end casts doubt on the J call. Looked up from germline, CDR1 is SEHNR and CDR2 is FQNEAQ (reference sequence). The CDR3 runs 16 residues. Here the CDR3 DNA reads TGTGCCAGCAGCTGGGATAGCGGGGGGAGCTCCTACGAGCAGTACTTC. Translated: CASSWDSGGSSYEQYF.

This rearrangement joins TRBV9 to TRBJ2-1; no firm D call. Trimming shortened V by 0 bases and J by 6 bases, and 16 bases separated the two germline ends. The CDR3 loop spans 16 amino acids. Per germline, CDR1 SGDLS and CDR2 YYNGEE. The CDR3 DNA reads TGTGCCAGCAGCGTAGGGGTGGGCACTGAAGTCAATGAGCAGTTCTTC. As protein: CASSVGVGTEVNEQFF.

This clonotype has at least ten counts. The chain carries TRBV20-1 and TRBJ2-1, with a tentative D call TRBD1 (6 bases). The CDR3 has 17 amino acids. Per germline, CDR1 DFQATT and CDR2 SNEGSKA (reference sequence). Trimming removed 1 base at V and 0 bases at J, with 16 bases between. Here the CDR3 reads CSARAPDSVTSYNEQFF. CDR3 DNA: TGCAGTGCTAGAGCTCCGGACAGTGTTACCTCCTACAATGAGCAGTTCTTC.

This chain uses TRBV2 with TRBJ1-1; 11 bases line up with TRBD1. CDR1 is SNHLY and CDR2 is FYNNEI in the germline V gene. V gave up 7 bases and J gave up 5 bases; unmatched junction bases: 6. CDR3 size: 14 residues. For the CDR3, the DNA is TGTGCCAGCATCCGGGACAGGGGGGGGACTGAAGCTTTCTTT. Its protein product is CASIRDRGGTEAFF.

This clonotype was seen repeatedly, ten times or more. CDR3 nucleotide sequence: TGTGCCAGCAGCACCCGACTAGCGGGGCCCTCCACAGATACGCAGTATTTT. Residues: CASSTRLAGPSTDTQYF. The chain joins TRBV5-5 to TRBJ2-3, with 11 bases fitting TRBD2. V gave up 4 bases and J gave up 2 bases; unmatched junction bases: 9. CDR3 size: 17 residues. Germline CDR1 and CDR2: SGHKS and YYEKEE (reference sequence).

This chain connects TRBV20-1 to TRBJ2-3, with D possibly TRBD2 on 6 matching bases. The V end was cut by 2 bases, the J end by 2 bases, with 14 bases between. This CDR3 is 15 amino acids long. From germline, CDR1 is DFQATT and CDR2 SNEGSKA (reference sequence). CDR3 residues: CSARPGLTPTDTQYF. Written as DNA, the CDR3 is TGCAGTGCTAGACCGGGACTTACCCCCACAGATACGCAGTATTTT.

This clonotype has at least ten counts. The chain links TRBV9 to TRBJ2-7; D is perhaps TRBD2 (5 bases). The CDR3 is 16 residues long. Germline V CDR1 and CDR2: SGDLS, YYNGEE. Trimming took off 0 bases at V and 3 bases at J, with 16 bases between the two ends. Here the CDR3 DNA reads TGTGCCAGCAGCGTAGAAAGGACTCCTGCCCTCTACGAGCAGTACTTC. Translating gives CASSVERTPALYEQYF. Using reference TRBV9 and TRBJ2-7 for the parts outside the CDR3, the full variable domain is DSGVTQTPKHLITATGQRVTLRCSPRSGDLSVYWYQQSLDQGLQFLIQYYNGEERAKGNILERFSAQQFPDLHSELNLSSLELGDSALYFCASSVERTPALYEQYFGPGTRLTVT.

The V call is TRBV5-1, the J call TRBJ2-3, with TRBD1 matching over 7 bases. Trimming at V came to 0 bases and at J to 5 bases, leaving 6 bases not matched to a gene. This CDR3 is 15 amino acids long. CDR1 is SGHRS, CDR2 YFSETQ, per germline. The CDR3 sequence: CASSLEGYRGDTQYF. DNA for the CDR3: TGCGCCAGCAGCTTGGAAGGGTACAGGGGAGATACGCAGTATTTT.

The chain is built from TRBV15 and TRBJ1-6, with TRBD1 identical over 7 bases. The CDR3 has 18 amino acids. CDR1 and CDR2 (germline): LNHNV, YYDKDF (reference sequence). Trimming at V came to 3 bases and at J to 3 bases, leaving 11 bases not matched to a gene. The DNA of the CDR3 is TGTGCCACCAGCAGCCAGAGTCCAGGGGGGGTCTATAATTCACCCCTCCACTTT. This gives the protein CATSSQSPGGVYNSPLHF.